One sample yielded the 24 T cell receptor beta chains listed below, sequenced in a study of T cell responses to AZD1222 COVID-19 vaccine. Sequenced by immunoSEQ multiplex PCR; TCRdb stores in-frame clones only, minus some. Here the sample spans about 76,000 clones, more than 75% being singletons. Sequencing used peripheral blood, obtained on day 0 of AZD1222 vaccination. The receptors stem from an adult in good health.

The chain combines TRBV11-2 with TRBJ2-7; the D gene is possibly TRBD1 (5 bases). CDR1 and CDR2 from the germline V gene are SGHAT and FQNNGV. Trimming pared 1 base from V and 1 base from J, leaving 8 bases between. This CDR3 comprises 14 residues. The CDR3 loop is CASSLARTSYEQYF. The CDR3 bases are TGTGCCAGCAGCTTAGCTCGGACATCCTACGAGCAGTACTTC.

The V gene is TRBV24-1, the J gene TRBJ2-1; no definite D call. The germline V gene has CDR1 KGHDR and CDR2 SFDVKD. This CDR3 contains 13 residues. Trimming removed 2 bases from V and 9 bases from J, with 10 bases in between. For the CDR3, the DNA is TGTGCCACCAGTGATTCCTTGGTAGCTGAGCAGTTCTTC. Its protein product is CATSDSLVAEQFF.

The CDR3 DNA follows: TGTGCCAGCAGCCCAGGACAGGTTCGGTACGAGCAGTACTTC. Its protein product is CASSPGQVRYEQYF. The chain recombines TRBV3-1 (or the pseudogene TRBV3-2) with TRBJ2-7; 7 bases agree with TRBD1. V was clipped by 4 bases and J by 4 bases; unmatched bases: 7. The germline V gene encodes CDR1 LGHDT and CDR2 YNNKEL (reference sequence). CDR3 size: 14 residues.

The chain is built from TRBV30 and TRBJ2-2; D is tentatively TRBD1 or TRBD2 (6 bases each). CDR3 size: 14 residues. The germline gives CDR1 GTSNPN, CDR2 SVGIG (reference sequence). Trimming left V 5 bases short and J 7 bases short, with 17 bases between. The CDR3 coding sequence is TGTGCCTGGGGGGGGACAAGGAACTACGGGGAGCTGTTTTTT. As protein: CAWGGTRNYGELFF.

The chain has TRBV6-5 and TRBJ1-1; TRBD1 might be the D (5 bases). The CDR3 is 14 residues long. Germline assignment: CDR1 MNHEY and CDR2 SVGAGI. V lost 5 bases and J 11 bases, leaving 21 bases between the germline ends. As DNA, the CDR3 is TGTGCCAGCAGTAGGGGAGGTGGGGAAGATGTGGCTTTCTTT. Residues: CASSRGGGEDVAFF.

The chain has TRBV11-2 and TRBJ1-1; D unclear. From germline, CDR1 is SGHAT and CDR2 FQNNGV. Trimming shortened V by 5 bases and J by 5 bases, and 12 bases separated the two germline ends. The CDR3 length is 13 residues. The CDR3 region has the DNA TGTGCCAGCAGCCAGATACGGGGTACTGAAGCTTTCTTT. This translates into CASSQIRGTEAFF.

The DNA of the CDR3 is TGTGCCATCAGTGAGTCGACGGATTCGAAAAAACTGTTTTTT. Translated, it gives CAISESTDSKKLFF. The J gene is TRBJ1-4, the V gene TRBV10-3, with D hard to call. Germline CDR1 and CDR2: ENHRY and SYGVKD. This CDR3 comprises 14 residues. Trimming took 0 bases from V and 9 from J, leaving 11 bases between them.

The genes are TRBV27 and TRBJ2-1; TRBD2 matches 14 bases. The J segment lost 8 bases and the V segment lost 4 bases, leaving 4 bases of the junction unmatched. The CDR3 loop spans 15 amino acids. Per germline, CDR1 MNHEY and CDR2 SMNVEV (reference sequence). The CDR3 sequence: CASSSTTSGRDEQFF. As DNA, the CDR3 is TGTGCCAGCAGTTCAACGACTAGCGGGAGGGATGAGCAGTTCTTC.

The chain employs TRBV6-6 and TRBJ1-3; D is uncertain. The CDR3 contains 12 residues. Per germline, CDR1 MNHNY and CDR2 SVGAGI (reference sequence). Trimming took 10 bases from V and 4 from J, leaving 11 bases between them. The CDR3 coding sequence is TGTGCCACCACCCCCTCGGGAAACACCATATATTTT. This encodes CATTPSGNTIYF.

The rearrangement links TRBV5-1 to TRBJ1-4, with unresolved D. Between the trimmed V and J ends, which lost 4 bases and 0 bases, there was a span of 16 bases. The CDR3 contains 17 residues. CDR1 SGHRS and CDR2 YFSETQ come from the germline V gene. The CDR3 sequence: CASSPSPGVATNEKLFF. In nucleotides, the CDR3 is TGCGCCAGCAGCCCCAGTCCCGGAGTTGCAACTAATGAAAAACTGTTTTTT.

This rearrangement joins TRBV11-2 to TRBJ1-2; D possibly corresponds to TRBD1 (5 bases). Trimming shortened V by 0 bases and J by 2 bases, and 16 bases separated the two germline ends. Germline CDR1 and CDR2: SGHAT and FQNNGV. The CDR3 loop spans 17 amino acids. The CDR3 DNA sequence: TGTGCCAGCAGCTTAGAGGGGCGGAGGGGATCGAACTATGGCTACACCTTC. It yields the protein CASSLEGRRGSNYGYTF.

This sequence joins TRBV7-6 and TRBJ2-3; either TRBD1 or TRBD2 may supply D (5 bases each). The CDR3 has 13 amino acids. V lost 5 bases and J 4 bases, leaving 10 bases between the germline ends. Germline V gene lookup returns CDR1 SGHVS and CDR2 FNYEAQ. This CDR3 is CASSPVGADTQYF. CDR3 nucleotide sequence: TGTGCCAGCAGCCCCGTGGGGGCAGATACGCAGTATTTT.

The chain uses TRBV6-5 and TRBJ1-1; D remains ambiguous. The CDR3 contains 14 residues. V shed 4 bases and J shed 0 bases, with 9 bases lying between them. The germline CDR1 and CDR2 sequences are MNHEY and SVGAGI. The CDR3 region has the DNA TGTGCCAGCAGTTCGACGCTGATGAACACTGAAGCTTTCTTT. Translation: CASSSTLMNTEAFF.

The gene calls are TRBV2 and TRBJ2-7; D not resolved. The CDR3 has 14 residues. In germline, CDR1 is SNHLY, CDR2 FYNNEI. The V end was cut by 6 bases, the J end by 3 bases, with 15 bases between. The CDR3 sequence: CASRPGPTVYEQYF. CDR3 bases: TGTGCCAGCAGACCGGGTCCCACCGTCTACGAGCAGTACTTC.

V usage is TRBV6-2 or TRBV6-3 and J usage is TRBJ2-7, with D possibly being TRBD1 or TRBD2 (5 bases each). CDR3 length equals 18 residues. V lost 2 bases, J lost 3 bases, and 23 bases lay in between. Looked up from germline, CDR1 is MNHEY and CDR2 is SVGEGT. CDR3 nucleotide sequence: TGTGCCAGCAGTTACGGACTGGATGGGGTTAGGGGAGACTACGAGCAGTACTTC. Its protein product is CASSYGLDGVRGDYEQYF.

This chain uses TRBV9 with TRBJ1-3; D is perhaps TRBD1 (5 bases). The CDR3 is 16 residues long. In germline, CDR1 is SGDLS, CDR2 YYNGEE. V was pared by 0 bases and J by 0 bases, with 10 bases between. CDR3 in amino acids: CASSVAGRSSGNTIYF. CDR3 nucleotides: TGTGCCAGCAGCGTAGCGGGGCGGTCCTCTGGAAACACCATATATTTT.

This clone has a single count. This sequence joins TRBV29-1 and TRBJ1-4; D ambiguous. The germline V gene encodes CDR1 SQVTM and CDR2 ANQGSEA. There are 13 residues in the CDR3. The ends were cut back, 3 bases at V and 0 bases at J, with 5 bases in the middle. The DNA for the CDR3 is TGCAGCGTTGAGACCGCAACTAATGAAAAACTGTTTTTT. This sequence encodes CSVETATNEKLFF.

This chain links TRBV6-5 with TRBJ1-5; no definite D call. V gave up 2 bases and J gave up 2 bases, with 4 bases separating them. The CDR3 is 13 amino acids. Germline values: CDR1 MNHEY, CDR2 SVGAGI. The CDR3 protein is CASSYGRNQPQHF. In nucleotides, the CDR3 is TGTGCCAGCAGTTACGGACGCAATCAGCCCCAGCATTTT.

This clone has a single count. This chain uses TRBV5-5 with TRBJ1-6; D is unclear. This CDR3 contains 14 residues. Germline loops: CDR1 SGHKS, CDR2 YYEKEE (reference sequence). Trimming took off 4 bases at V and 10 bases at J, with 15 bases between the two ends. This CDR3 reads CASSGSPVESPLHF. In DNA, the CDR3 is TGTGCCAGCAGCGGTAGCCCTGTGGAGTCACCCCTCCACTTT.

The chain links TRBV6-6 to TRBJ2-3; TRBD1 matches 9 bases. The ends lost 5 bases at V and 2 bases at J; junction bases unmatched: 11. CDR3 length: 17 residues. Germline values: CDR1 MNHNY, CDR2 SVGAGI (reference sequence). The DNA of the CDR3 is TGTGCCAGCAGTCAACAGGGGGCGTTCGTCGACACAGATACGCAGTATTTT. Translation gives CASSQQGAFVDTDTQYF.

The chain recombines TRBV29-1 with TRBJ1-1; TRBD1 might be the D (5 bases). The CDR3 length is 14 residues. Germline CDR1 reads SQVTM; CDR2 reads ANQGSEA. The ends were cut back, 3 bases at V and 0 bases at J, with 11 bases in the middle. In nucleotides, the CDR3 is TGCAGCGTTGAGACGGGGGACCTGAACACTGAAGCTTTCTTT. Its translation: CSVETGDLNTEAFF.

This chain connects TRBV24-1 to TRBJ2-1; D is ambiguous. The germline V gene encodes CDR1 KGHDR and CDR2 SFDVKD. Trimming pared 6 bases from V and 9 bases from J, leaving 8 bases between. The CDR3 consists of 11 residues. The CDR3 loop reads CATSHRSEQFF. The CDR3 DNA follows: TGTGCCACCAGTCATCGGTCTGAGCAGTTCTTC.

This sequence joins TRBV4-2 and TRBJ1-3; 9 bases match TRBD1. J lost 2 bases, V lost 0 bases, and 5 bases had no gene match. Germline assignment: CDR1 LGHNA and CDR2 YNFKEQ. The CDR3 totals 17 residues. CDR3 coding DNA: TGTGCCAGCAGCCAAGATCCGGGACAGGGACCTGGAAACACCATATATTTT. It yields the protein CASSQDPGQGPGNTIYF.

The chain couples TRBV6-5 to TRBJ1-1; 10 bases are a match to TRBD1. V dropped 6 bases and J dropped 9; count of bases not matched to a gene: 10. The CDR3 loop spans 14 amino acids. Per germline, CDR1 MNHEY and CDR2 SVGAGI. The CDR3 coding sequence is TGTGCCAGCAGCCGCGGACAGGGGGGGTGGAAAGCTTTCTTT. Translation: CASSRGQGGWKAFF.